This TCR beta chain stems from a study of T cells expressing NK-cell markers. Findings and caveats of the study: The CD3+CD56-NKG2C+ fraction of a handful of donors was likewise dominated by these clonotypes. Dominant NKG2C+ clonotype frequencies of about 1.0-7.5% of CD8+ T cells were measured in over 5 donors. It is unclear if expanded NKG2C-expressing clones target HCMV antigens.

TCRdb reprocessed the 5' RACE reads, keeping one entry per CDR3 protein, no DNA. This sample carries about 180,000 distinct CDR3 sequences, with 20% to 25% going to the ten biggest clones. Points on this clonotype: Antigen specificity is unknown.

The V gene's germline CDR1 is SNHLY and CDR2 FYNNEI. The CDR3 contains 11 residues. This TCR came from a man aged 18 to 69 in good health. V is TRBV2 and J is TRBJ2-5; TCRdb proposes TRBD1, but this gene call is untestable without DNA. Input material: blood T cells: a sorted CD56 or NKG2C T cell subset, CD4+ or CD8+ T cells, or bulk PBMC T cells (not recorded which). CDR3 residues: CASTRGRNQYF.